This T cell receptor (beta chain) was observed in a study of shared clonotypes between healthy human individuals. General study findings and limits: Larger estimated richness was generally recorded for naive subsets relative to memory subsets. Naive CD4 clonotypes were shared across several donors at 4.5% to 6.5%.

The study ran the assay at deep level. The assay was immunoSEQ multiplex PCR, and TCRdb's table has in-frame clones only and misses some. The data contain about 690,000 clones, 90% of them singletons. With respect to this clone: The antigen is not known.

This CDR3 has 16 residues. Germline lookup yields CDR1 SEHNR and CDR2 FQNEAQ (reference sequence). V shed 4 bases, J shed 0 bases, and the junction held 4 bases outside the gene matches. The source of this sequence is a young man in good health. Some clones in this sample may be carry-over from other donors' samples. The chain couples TRBV7-9 to TRBJ2-7, with 12 bases lining up with TRBD2. Sequencing was performed on memory CD8+ T cells from PBMCs. Described subset: CD45RO+ cells pooled with CCR7-negative TemRA cells. The CDR3 region is CASSSPTSGSSYEQYF. In DNA form, the CDR3 reads TGTGCCAGCAGCTCTCCGACTAGCGGGAGCTCCTACGAGCAGTACTTC.